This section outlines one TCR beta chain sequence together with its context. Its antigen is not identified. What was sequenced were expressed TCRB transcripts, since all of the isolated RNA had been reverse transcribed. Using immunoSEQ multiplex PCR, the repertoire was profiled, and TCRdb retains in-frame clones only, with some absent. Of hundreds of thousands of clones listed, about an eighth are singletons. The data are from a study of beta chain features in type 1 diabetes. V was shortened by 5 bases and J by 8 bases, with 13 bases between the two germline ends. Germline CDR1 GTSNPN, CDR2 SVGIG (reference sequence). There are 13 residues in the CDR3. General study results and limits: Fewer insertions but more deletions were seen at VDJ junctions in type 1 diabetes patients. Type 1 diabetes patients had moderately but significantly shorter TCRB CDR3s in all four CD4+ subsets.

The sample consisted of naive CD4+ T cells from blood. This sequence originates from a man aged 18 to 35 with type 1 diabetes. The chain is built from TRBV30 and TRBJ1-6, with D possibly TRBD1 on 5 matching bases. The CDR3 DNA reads TGTGCCTGGGGACCGGGGGTAGATTCACCCCTCCACTTT. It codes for CAWGPGVDSPLHF. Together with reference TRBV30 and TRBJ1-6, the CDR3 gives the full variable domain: SQTIHQWPATLVQPVGSPLSLECTVEGTSNPNLYWYRQAAGRGLQLLFYSVGIGQISSEVPQNLSASRPQDRQFILSSKKLLLSDSGFYLCAWGPGVDSPLHFGNGTRLTVT.